Here is one T cell receptor (beta chain) with its context. Its cognate antigen is unknown. This sample is drawn from a study of shared clonotypes between healthy human individuals. Participating donors were healthy, HIV-negative adults free of recent acute infections or vaccinations. Repertoires were generated with immunoSEQ multiplex PCR, while TCRdb's copy carries only in-frame clones and drops some. The data show around 1.6 million clones, with approximately 98% seen just once and 0.45% held by the top ten. The CDR3 sequence is 17 residues long. With 6 bases removed from V and 0 bases from J, the gap between germline ends came to 17 bases. Germline CDR1 is LNHDA and CDR2 is SQIVND (reference sequence). Broader study findings: For naive CD4 cells, roughly 5.5% of clonotypes were shared across a few donors. Memory subsets generally showed smaller estimated richness than naive subsets did.

The chain is built from TRBV19 and TRBJ2-2, with D perhaps matching TRBD1 (7 bases). What was sequenced was naive CD4+ T cells sorted from blood. The subset was: CD45RA+ positively selected. This TCR derives from a man between 25 and 39 years old in good health. The CDR3 spells CASSPRQGLSNTGELFF. The CDR3 nucleotides read TGTGCCAGTAGCCCAAGACAGGGACTCTCGAACACCGGGGAGCTGTTTTTT.